This TCR beta chain was sequenced in a study of blood T cell repertoires in COVID-19. The assay was immunoSEQ multiplex PCR, and TCRdb's table has in-frame clones only and misses some. The sample holds 90,000 to 150,000 clones, about 91% seen once. With V trimmed by 4 bases and J by 2 bases, 4 bases remained unmatched. The CDR3 is 14 amino acids. CDR1 and CDR2 (germline): SGHTA, FQGNSA. The chain couples TRBV7-2 to TRBJ2-7, with 8 bases identical to TRBD2. The receptor was derived from a woman in her fifties or sixties with active or convalescent COVID-19. Input material: peripheral blood. CDR3 sequence: CASSSTSGPYEQYF. Written as DNA, the CDR3 is TGTGCCAGCAGCTCTACTAGCGGCCCCTACGAGCAGTACTTC.